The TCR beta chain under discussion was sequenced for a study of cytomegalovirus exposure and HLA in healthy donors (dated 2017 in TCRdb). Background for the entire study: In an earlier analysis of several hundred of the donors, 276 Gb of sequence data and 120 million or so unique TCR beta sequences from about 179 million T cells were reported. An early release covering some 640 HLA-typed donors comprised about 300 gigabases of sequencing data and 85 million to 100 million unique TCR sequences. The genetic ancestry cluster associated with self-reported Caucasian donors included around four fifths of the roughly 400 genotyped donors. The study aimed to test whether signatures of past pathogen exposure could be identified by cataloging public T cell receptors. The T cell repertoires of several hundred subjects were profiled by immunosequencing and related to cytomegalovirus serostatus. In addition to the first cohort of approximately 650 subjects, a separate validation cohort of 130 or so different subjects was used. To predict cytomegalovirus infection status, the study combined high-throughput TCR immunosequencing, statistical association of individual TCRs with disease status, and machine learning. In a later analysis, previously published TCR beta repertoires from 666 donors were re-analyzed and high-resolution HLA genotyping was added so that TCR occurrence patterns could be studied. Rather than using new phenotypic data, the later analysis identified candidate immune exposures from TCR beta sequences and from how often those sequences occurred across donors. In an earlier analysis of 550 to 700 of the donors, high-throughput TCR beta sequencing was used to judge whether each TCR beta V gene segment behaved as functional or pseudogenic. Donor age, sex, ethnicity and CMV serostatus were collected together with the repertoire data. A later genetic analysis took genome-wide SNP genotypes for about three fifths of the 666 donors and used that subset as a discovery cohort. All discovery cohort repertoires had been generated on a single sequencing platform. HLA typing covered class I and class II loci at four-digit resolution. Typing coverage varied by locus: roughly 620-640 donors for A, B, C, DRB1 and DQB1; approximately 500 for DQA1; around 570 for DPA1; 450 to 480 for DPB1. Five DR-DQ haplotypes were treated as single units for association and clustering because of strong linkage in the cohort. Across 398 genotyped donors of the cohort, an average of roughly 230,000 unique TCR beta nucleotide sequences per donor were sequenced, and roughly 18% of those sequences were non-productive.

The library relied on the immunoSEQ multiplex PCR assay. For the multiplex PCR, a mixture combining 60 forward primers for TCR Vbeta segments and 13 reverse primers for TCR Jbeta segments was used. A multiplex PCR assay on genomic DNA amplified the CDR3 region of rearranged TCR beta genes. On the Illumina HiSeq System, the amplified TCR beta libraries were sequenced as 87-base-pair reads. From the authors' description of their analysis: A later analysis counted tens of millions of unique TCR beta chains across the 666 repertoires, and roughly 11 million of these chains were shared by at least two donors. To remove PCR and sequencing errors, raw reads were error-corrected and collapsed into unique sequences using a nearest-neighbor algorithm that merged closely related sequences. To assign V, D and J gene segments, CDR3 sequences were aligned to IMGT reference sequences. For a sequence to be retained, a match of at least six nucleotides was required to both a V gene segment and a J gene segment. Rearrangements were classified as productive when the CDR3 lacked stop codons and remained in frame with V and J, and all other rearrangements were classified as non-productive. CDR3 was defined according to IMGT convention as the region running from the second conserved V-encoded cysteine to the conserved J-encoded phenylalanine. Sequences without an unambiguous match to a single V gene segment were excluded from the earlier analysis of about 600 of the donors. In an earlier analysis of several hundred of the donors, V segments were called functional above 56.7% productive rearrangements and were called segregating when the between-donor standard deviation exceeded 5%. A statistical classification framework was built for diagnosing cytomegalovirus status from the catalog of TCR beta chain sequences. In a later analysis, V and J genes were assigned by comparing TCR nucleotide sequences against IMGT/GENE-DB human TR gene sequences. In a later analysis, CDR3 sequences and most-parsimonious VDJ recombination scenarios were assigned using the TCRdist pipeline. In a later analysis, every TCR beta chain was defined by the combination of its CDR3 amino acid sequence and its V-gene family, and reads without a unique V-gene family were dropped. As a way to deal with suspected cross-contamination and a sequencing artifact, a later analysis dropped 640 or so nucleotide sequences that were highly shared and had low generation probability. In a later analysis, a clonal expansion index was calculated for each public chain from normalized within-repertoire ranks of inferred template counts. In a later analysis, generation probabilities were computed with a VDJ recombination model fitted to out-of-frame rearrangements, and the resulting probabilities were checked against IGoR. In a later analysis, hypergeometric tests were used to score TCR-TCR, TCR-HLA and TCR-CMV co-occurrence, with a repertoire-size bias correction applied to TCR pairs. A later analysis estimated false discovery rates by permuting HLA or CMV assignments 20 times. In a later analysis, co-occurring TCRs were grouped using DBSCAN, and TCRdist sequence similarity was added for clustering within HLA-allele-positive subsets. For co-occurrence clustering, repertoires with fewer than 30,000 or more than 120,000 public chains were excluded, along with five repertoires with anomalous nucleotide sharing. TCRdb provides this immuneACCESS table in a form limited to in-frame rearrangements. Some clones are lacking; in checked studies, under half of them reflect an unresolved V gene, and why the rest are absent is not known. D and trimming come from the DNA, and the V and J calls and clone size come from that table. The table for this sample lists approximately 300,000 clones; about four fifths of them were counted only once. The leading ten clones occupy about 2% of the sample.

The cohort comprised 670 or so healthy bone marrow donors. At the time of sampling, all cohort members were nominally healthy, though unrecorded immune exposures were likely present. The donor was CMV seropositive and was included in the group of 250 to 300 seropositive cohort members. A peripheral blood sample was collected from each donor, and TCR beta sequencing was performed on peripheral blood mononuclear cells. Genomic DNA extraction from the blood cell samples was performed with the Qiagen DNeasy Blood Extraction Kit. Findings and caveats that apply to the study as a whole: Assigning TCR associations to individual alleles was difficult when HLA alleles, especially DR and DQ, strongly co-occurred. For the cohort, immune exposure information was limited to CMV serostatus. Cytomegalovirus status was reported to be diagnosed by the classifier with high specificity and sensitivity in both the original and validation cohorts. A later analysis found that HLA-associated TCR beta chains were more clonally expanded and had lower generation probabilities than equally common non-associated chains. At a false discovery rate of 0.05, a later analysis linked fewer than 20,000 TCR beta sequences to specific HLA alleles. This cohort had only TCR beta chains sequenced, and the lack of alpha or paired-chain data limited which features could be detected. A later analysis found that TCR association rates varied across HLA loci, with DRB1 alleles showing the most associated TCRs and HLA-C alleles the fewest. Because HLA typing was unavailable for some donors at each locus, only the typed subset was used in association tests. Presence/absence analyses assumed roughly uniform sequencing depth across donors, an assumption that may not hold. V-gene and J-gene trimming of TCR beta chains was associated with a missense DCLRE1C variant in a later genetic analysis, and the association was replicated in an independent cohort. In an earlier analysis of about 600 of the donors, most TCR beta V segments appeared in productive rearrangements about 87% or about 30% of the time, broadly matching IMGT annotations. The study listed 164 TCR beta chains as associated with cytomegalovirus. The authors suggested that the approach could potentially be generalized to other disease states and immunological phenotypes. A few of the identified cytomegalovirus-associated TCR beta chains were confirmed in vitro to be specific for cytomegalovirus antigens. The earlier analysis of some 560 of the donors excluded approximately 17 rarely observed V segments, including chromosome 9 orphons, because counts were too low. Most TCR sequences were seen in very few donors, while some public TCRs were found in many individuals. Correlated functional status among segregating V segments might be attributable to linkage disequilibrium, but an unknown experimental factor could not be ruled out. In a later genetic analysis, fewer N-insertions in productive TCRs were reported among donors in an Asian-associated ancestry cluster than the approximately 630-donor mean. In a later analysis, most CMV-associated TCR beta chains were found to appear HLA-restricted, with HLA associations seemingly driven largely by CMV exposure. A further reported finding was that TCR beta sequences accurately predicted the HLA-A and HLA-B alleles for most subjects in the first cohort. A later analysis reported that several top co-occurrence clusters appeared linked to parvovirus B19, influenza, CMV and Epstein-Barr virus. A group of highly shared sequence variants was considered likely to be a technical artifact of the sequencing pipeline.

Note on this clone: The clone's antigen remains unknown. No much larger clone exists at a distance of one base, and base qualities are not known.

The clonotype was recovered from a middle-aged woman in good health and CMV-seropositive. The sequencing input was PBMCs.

The base sequence is TGTGCCAGTAGTATGGGAGGGGGGTTTGGCGGGGAGCTGTTTTTT. Translated, it gives CASSMGGGFGGELFF. The chain is assembled from TRBV19 and TRBJ2-2; TRBD2 is perhaps the D gene, given 7 matching bases. A distance of 15 bases separates the germline ends of V and J, which lose 3 bases and 7 bases respectively. Taken from the germline V gene (reference sequence), the CDR1 and CDR2 loops are LNHDA and SQIVND. The CDR3 goes from the cysteine to the phenylalanine over 15 residues. Only the CDR3 DNA stays, 45 bases, in frame from base 1.